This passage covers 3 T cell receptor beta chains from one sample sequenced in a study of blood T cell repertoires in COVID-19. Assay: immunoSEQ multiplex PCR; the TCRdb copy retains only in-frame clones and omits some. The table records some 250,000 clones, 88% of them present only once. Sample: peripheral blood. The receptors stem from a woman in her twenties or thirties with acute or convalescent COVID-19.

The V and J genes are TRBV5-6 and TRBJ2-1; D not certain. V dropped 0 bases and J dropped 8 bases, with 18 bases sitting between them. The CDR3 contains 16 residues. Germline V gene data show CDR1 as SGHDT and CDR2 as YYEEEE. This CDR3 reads CASSLGSRTIHDEQFF. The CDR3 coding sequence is TGTGCCAGCAGCTTGGGTTCCAGAACGATCCATGATGAGCAGTTCTTC.

The CDR3 spells CASGETNEKLFF. The CDR3 region has the DNA TGTGCCAGCGGGGAAACTAATGAAAAACTGTTTTTT. The chain is built from TRBV19 and TRBJ1-4; D gene uncertain. Germline V gene lookup returns CDR1 LNHDA and CDR2 SQIVND (reference sequence). Trimming removed 9 bases at V and 1 base at J, with 6 bases between. The CDR3 covers 12 residues.

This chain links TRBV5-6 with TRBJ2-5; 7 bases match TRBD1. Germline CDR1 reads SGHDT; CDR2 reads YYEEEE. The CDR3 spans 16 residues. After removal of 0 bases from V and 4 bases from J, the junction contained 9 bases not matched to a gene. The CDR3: CASSLGLGGPGETQYF. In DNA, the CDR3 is TGTGCCAGCAGCTTGGGGCTAGGGGGCCCAGGAGAGACCCAGTACTTC.